This TCR beta chain derives from a study of T-cell memory formation after mild COVID-19 (dated by TCRdb to about 2021). Broadly, across the study: TCR sequence clusters from the two donors were found to be largely donor specific. In a couple of donors, T-cell clones that expanded and contracted after mild COVID-19 were tracked by sequencing TCRalpha and TCRbeta repertoires over time. Two young, previously healthy adult volunteers made up the cohort, one male and one female.

Ficoll-Paque density gradient centrifugation was used to isolate PBMCs. This clonotype occurred a few times. This clone's antigen is unknown. Per-nucleotide qualities are absent, and no much larger clonotype sits a single base away. Study-level results and caveats: The study included only a couple of mild cases, and larger cohorts that include severe cases with pre-infection samples were judged to be necessary. Contracting CD4+ clones appeared mostly in the CM and EM memory subsets, whereas CD8+ clones were enriched in EMRA. Some responding clones were detected in pre-infection memory, which suggested that pre-existing cross-reactive memory T cells had joined the SARS-CoV-2 response. Whether the second-wave clones peaking on day 37 were SARS-CoV-2 specific was not confirmed. From day 15 to 85, contracting clones showed balanced CD4/CD8 phenotypes, whereas a second wave of clones that expanded from day 15 to 37 leaned towards CD4+.

Sequencing was performed on an Illumina NovaSeq 6000. TCRalpha and TCRbeta cDNA libraries were built by 5'RACE with constant-segment primers, adding sample barcodes and unique molecular identifiers. Trizol reagent was used to extract RNA from every sample. Libraries were amplified in two PCR steps, with a second sample barcode and Illumina TruSeq adapters added in the second step. Sequencing of the libraries was done on an Illumina NovaSeq, producing 2 x 150 bp paired-end reads. On the study's bioinformatics: With migec v1.2.7, reads were demultiplexed and then collapsed into UMI-guided consensus sequences. With mixcr v2.1.11, UMI consensuses were aligned to TRA and TRB V and J templates and assembled into clonotypes. Clonotypes were classified as expanded or contracted when called significant by both edgeR and NoisET, with noise models trained on biological replicates. For edgeR calls, the thresholds were a false discovery rate-adjusted p below 0.01 and a log2 fold-change of 1. As an exploratory analysis of dynamics, max-normalized trajectories of the 1000 most abundant clonotypes were examined by PCA with hierarchical clustering. Each responding clone was given a CD4 or CD8 phenotype based on the CD4+ and CD8+ repertoires, which had been sequenced separately. TCRdb reworked the public reads: Q25 trimming with fastp, MiXCR clone assembly, productive beta chains retained. Rows matching on CDR3 protein sequence are summarized as one entry with the most common DNA and genes. The V and J calls come from TCRdb's annotation, not from the publication. For this sample the table gives 350,000 or so distinct CDR3 sequences, of which around a fifth were detected only once. The top ten clones comprise about an eighth of the sample.

The receptor comes from an adult woman who had mild COVID-19 (a few samples of this study predate the infection). The sample titles of this study are shuffled in the database, so cell type and time point are left out; the donor was told from shared clones. The sequencing input was PBMCs or a T cell subset sorted from them (not recorded which).

For the CDR3, the sequence is CASSQGGTGNYNEQFF. Here is the DNA: TGCGCCAGCAGCCAAGGTGGGACAGGGAATTACAATGAGCAGTTCTTC. This receptor chain uses TRBV4-1 and TRBJ2-1; 9 bases in the junction line up with TRBD1. Clipping removes 1 base from V and 4 bases from J, with 5 as the unmatched junction base count. Based on the germline V gene, the CDR1 and CDR2 sequences are MGHRA and YSYEKL. Counted from cysteine to phenylalanine, this CDR3 has 16 amino acids. The read is trimmed to its CDR3 DNA, 48 bases read in frame from base 1.